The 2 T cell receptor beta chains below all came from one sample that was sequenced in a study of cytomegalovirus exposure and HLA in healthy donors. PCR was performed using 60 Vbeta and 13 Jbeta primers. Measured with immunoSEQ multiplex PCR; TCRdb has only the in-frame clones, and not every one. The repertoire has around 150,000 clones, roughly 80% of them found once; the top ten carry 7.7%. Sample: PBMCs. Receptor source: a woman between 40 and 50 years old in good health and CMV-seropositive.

This chain's CDR3 is CASSPTGGTFEQYF. CDR3 in DNA: TGCGCCAGCAGCCCGACAGGGGGCACGTTCGAGCAGTACTTC. This rearrangement joins TRBV5-1 to TRBJ2-5; 10 bases are shared with TRBD1. The J call is in doubt because the DNA end fits TRBJ2-7 better. This CDR3 spans 14 amino acids. CDR1 and CDR2 from the germline V gene are SGHRS and YFSETQ.

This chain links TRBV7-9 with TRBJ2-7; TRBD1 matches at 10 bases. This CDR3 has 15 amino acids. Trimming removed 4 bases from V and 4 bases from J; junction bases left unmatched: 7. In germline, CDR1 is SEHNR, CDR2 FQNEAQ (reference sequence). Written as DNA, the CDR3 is TGTGCCAGCAGCTCCCGGGACAGGGGAAAATACGAGCAGTACTTC. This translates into CASSSRDRGKYEQYF. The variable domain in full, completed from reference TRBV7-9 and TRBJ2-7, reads DTGVSQNPRHKITKRGQNVTFRCDPISEHNRLYWYRQTLGQGPEFLTYFQNEAQLEKSRLLSDRFSAERPKGSFSTLEIQRTEQGDSAMYLCASSSRDRGKYEQYFGPGTRLTVT.